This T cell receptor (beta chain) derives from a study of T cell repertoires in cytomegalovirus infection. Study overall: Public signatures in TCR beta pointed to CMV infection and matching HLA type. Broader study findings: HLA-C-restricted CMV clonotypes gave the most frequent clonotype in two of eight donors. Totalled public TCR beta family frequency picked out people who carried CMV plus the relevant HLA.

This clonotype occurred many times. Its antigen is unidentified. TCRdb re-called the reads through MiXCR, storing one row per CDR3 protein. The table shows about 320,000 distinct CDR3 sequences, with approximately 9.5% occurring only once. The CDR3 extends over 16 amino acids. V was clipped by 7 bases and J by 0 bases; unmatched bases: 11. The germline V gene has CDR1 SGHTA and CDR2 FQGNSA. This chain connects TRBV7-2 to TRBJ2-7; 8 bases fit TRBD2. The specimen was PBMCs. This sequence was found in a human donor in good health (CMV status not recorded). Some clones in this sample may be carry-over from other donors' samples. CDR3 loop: CASTTRKRESSYEQYF. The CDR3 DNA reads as TGTGCCAGCACCACCCGGAAGCGGGAGAGCTCCTACGAGCAGTACTTC. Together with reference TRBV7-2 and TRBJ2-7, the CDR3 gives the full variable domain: GAGVSQSPSNKVTEKGKDVELRCDPISGHTALYWYRQSLGQGLEFLIYFQGNSAPDKSGLPSDRFSAERTGGSVSTLTIQRTQQEDSAVYLCASTTRKRESSYEQYFGPGTRLTVT.